One T cell receptor (beta chain) is described in this entry. The record originates from a study of blood T cell repertoires in COVID-19. TCRdb's copy holds only in-frame clones and misses some; the assay was immunoSEQ multiplex PCR. The repertoire consists of 200,000 or so clones, with about 90% occurring once and the leading ten covering 1.9%. V lost 4 bases to trimming and J lost 2 bases; unmatched junction nucleotides: 9. The CDR3 loop spans 16 amino acids. Per the germline V gene, CDR1 is MGHRA and CDR2 is YSYEKL. The chain uses TRBV4-1 and TRBJ1-2, with TRBD1 matching over 8 bases. The receptor was isolated from a man aged 35 to 55 with active or convalescent COVID-19. What was sequenced was peripheral blood. The CDR3 nucleotides are TGCGCCAGCAGCCCCCACACAGGGGGTATGAACTATGGCTACACCTTC. Encoded protein: CASSPHTGGMNYGYTF.